A single T cell receptor (beta chain) is shown here with its context. It lacks a known antigen. No base quality information exists; no much larger clone differs at one position. Trimming at the junction amounts to 2 bases on V and 4 bases on J, and the germline ends lie 8 bases apart. Including cysteine and phenylalanine, the CDR3 has 14 amino acids. Only the CDR3 DNA is retained, 42 bases long and in frame from the first base. In the germline V gene, CDR1 corresponds to MGHRA and CDR2 to YSYEKL. The data belong to a study of human T cells and chemical hapten exposure (dated by TCRdb to the early 2020s). About the study as a whole: For sensitization, 2% DPC in acetone was applied to a roughly 2 cm by roughly 2 cm area of upper inner arm skin. Blood was sampled from patients pre-sensitization (week 0) and at 2, 6 and about 24 weeks after DPC sensitization. Under 30 alopecia patients gave blood for TCR sequencing at one to four time points (pre-sensitization, 2, 6 and 24 weeks). Patients additionally received weekly therapeutic DPC doses to the scalp throughout the roughly 24-week study period. The study tracked peripheral blood TCR repertoire changes in vivo during primary and secondary sensitization to the hapten diphenylcyclopropenone (DPC) in alopecia patients. Alopecia areata with under or over 50% scalp involvement, alopecia totalis and alopecia universalis were represented in the patient cohort, which was mostly female. Patch testing was performed on the upper back with Finn chambers containing 0.01% DPC, and the patch tests were scored after 6 days according to International Contact Dermatitis Research Group standards. Libraries were combined into a pool for sequencing, and differences in TCR yield between samples came mainly from small differences in library volumes within the pool.

Interpreted using the paper, the time point label stands for: pre-sensitization, week 0. The intended sense of this specimen's treatment or condition label: therapeutic diphenylcyclopropenone sensitization with weekly scalp DPC. At each patch-test visit, blood was drawn before the patch test was applied. Patients were eligible if aged 18 to 70, diagnosed with alopecia and judged suitable for DPC therapy, and pregnant patients were excluded. Total RNA was isolated from unfractionated whole blood collected in Tempus Blood RNA tubes. Here is what the overall study found, with its caveats: The number of PT1 expanded TCRs positively correlated with patch test score, significant at thresholds 8, 16 and 32 but not 4. All patients had alopecia, a presumed autoimmune disease, so their immune response might differ from that of healthy individuals. Repeated subsampling changed both the strength of the expansion versus patch-test correlation and the threshold at which that correlation became significant. Expanded TCRs formed significantly more large CDR3 similarity clusters than pre-sensitization or healthy control sets, consistent with antigen-driven responses. No change with DPC sensitization was found in the number of TCRs above 1 in 1000 frequency, and no evidence of global repertoire structure alterations was found.

Libraries were prepared through RACE. TCRdb names NextSeq 500 as the instrument used. Library preparation attached unique molecular identifiers to individual cDNA molecules for quantitative, reproducible TCR counting. Both TCR alpha and TCR beta chains were sequenced from each blood RNA sample. In the original analysis: Samples had a median of about 96,000 TCRs, with a range from about 23,224 to 700,000. The Decombinator software suite was used to annotate the V, J and CDR3 of the TCR reads. Every sample was subsampled to the same number of TCRs (28,000) for the PS versus PT1 abundance plots. TCRs were defined as expanded if absent before sensitization and observed at least eight times at the 2-week time point. The public reads were quality trimmed at Q25 with fastp and then assembled into clones with MiXCR by TCRdb, keeping productive beta chains. Under each unique CDR3 protein, matching rows form one entry showing the most common genes and DNA. V and J calls and clone size were set by TCRdb, not the authors. The sample table records roughly 110,000 distinct CDR3 sequences; 12% of these occur just once. The biggest ten clones account for 1.6% of the sample.

Recombination connected TRBV4-1 to TRBJ1-4; a confident D gene designation cannot be given. The clonotype comes from a woman aged 50 to 65 with alopecia areata. Some clones in this sample may be carry-over from other donors' samples. The starting material was whole blood, obtained in connection with sensitization to the hapten diphenylcyclopropenone (DPC). The CDR3 loop reads CASSQKGVNEKLFF. The nucleotides are TGCGCCAGCAGCCAAAAGGGAGTTAATGAAAAACTGTTTTTT.